This T cell receptor (beta chain) was retrieved from a study of shared clonotypes between healthy human individuals. Comments on this clone: What it binds is unknown.

Study observations and caveats: What limited the represented genetic and exposure-history diversity was the small number of donors. When compared with the clonotypes that were shared by all four sorted-subset donors, the non-shared clonotypes turned out to have lower generation probabilities.

Data came from immunoSEQ multiplex PCR; TCRdb stores just in-frame clones and leaves some out. The repertoire holds a few hundred thousand clones, with roughly 91% as singletons. CDR1 SGHDN and CDR2 FVKESK come from the germline V gene. Deletions cut 2 bases from V and 13 bases from J, with 18 bases between. This CDR3 is 14 amino acids long. The material sequenced was memory CD8+ T cells sorted from blood. Subset indicated: CD45RO+ cells pooled with CCR7-negative TemRA cells. The chain employs TRBV14 and TRBJ2-1; D remains unclear. The TCR originated in a man younger than 35 in good health. The CDR3 here is CASSQRGPEWLQFF. CDR3 coding DNA: TGTGCCAGCAGCCAAAGAGGACCAGAATGGTTACAGTTCTTC.